This T cell receptor (beta chain) was identified during a study of control samples from healthy donors and cancer patients. The repertoire was sequenced with immunoSEQ multiplex PCR; TCRdb's copy has only in-frame clones and lacks some. The sample carries 80,000 or so clones, around 94% recorded once. The ends were cut back, 7 bases at V and 6 bases at J, with 18 bases in the middle. The CDR3 consists of 15 residues. Looked up from germline, CDR1 is MDHEN and CDR2 is SYDVKM. V is TRBV28 and J is TRBJ2-2; the D gene is possibly TRBD1 (5 bases). This receptor was identified in a woman aged 60-70 years in good health. Sequencing was carried out using blood. CDR3 sequence (DNA): TGTGCCAGCACTTTGGCGTCAGGGTTGGCCGGGGAGCTGTTTTTT. As protein: CASTLASGLAGELFF.